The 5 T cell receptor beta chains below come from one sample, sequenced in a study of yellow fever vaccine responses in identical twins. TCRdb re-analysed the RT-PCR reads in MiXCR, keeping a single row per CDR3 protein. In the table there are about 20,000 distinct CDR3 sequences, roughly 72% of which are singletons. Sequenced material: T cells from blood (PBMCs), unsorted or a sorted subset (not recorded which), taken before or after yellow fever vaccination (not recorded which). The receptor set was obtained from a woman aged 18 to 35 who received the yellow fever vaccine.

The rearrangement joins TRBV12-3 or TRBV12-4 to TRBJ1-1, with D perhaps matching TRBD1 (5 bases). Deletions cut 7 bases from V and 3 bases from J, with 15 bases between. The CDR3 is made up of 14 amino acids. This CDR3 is CASTIDSGDTEAFF. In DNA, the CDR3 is TGTGCCAGCACAATTGACAGTGGGGACACTGAAGCTTTCTTT.

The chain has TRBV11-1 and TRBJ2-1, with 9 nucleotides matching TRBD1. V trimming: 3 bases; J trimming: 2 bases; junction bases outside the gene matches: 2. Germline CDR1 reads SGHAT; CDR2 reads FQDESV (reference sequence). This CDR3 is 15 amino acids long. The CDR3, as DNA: TGTGCCAGCAGCTTTGGGGACAGGGCCTACAATGAGCAGTTCTTC. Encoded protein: CASSFGDRAYNEQFF.

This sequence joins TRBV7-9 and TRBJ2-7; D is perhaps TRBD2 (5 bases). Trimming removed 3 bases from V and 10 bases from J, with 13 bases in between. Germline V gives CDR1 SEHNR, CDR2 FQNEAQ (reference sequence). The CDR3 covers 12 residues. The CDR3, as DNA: TGTGCCAGCAGCTTCTCAATCGGGGAACAGTACGTC. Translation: CASSFSIGEQYV.

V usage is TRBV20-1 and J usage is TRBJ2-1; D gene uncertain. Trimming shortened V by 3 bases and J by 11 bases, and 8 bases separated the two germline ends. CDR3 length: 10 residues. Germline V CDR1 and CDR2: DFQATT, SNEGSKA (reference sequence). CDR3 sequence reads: CSASSLQQFF. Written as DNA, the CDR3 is TGCAGTGCTAGCAGCTTGCAGCAGTTCTTC.

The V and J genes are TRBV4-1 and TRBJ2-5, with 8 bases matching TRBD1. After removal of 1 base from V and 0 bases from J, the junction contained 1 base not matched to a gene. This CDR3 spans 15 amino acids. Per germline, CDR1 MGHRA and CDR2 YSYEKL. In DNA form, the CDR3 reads TGCGCCAGCAGCCAAGGGACAGGGTACCAAGAGACCCAGTACTTC. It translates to CASSQGTGYQETQYF.